This T cell receptor (beta chain) was identified during a study of blood T cell repertoires in COVID-19. Study summary: Whether acute or convalescent, the COVID-19 samples came from the United States, Italy and Spain. PBMCs, B-cell-depleted T cells, or T cells provided the cDNA or gDNA that made up the material.

CDR3 length equals 15 residues. Germline trimming cut 5 bases from V and 6 bases from J; bases unmatched to any gene: 12. In germline, CDR1 is MNHEY, CDR2 SVGAGI. Living in 20 to 30 US areas, the participants were between roughly 18 and 89 years of age. Participants were placed into cohorts based on the clinical history they reported. This table comes from immunoSEQ multiplex PCR, and its TCRdb copy is limited to in-frame clones, with some not included. The repertoire holds some 250,000 clones, with roughly nine tenths as singletons. This clone was observed once. The J gene is TRBJ2-5, the V gene TRBV6-5, with 7 bases fitting TRBD1. The sample consisted of PBMCs or T cells enriched from blood (not recorded which). This TCR was recovered from a human donor in a cohort exposed to, infected with or recovered from COVID-19 (not recorded which). The donor label of this sample is uncertain. The CDR3, as DNA: TGTGCCAGCAGTACAGATCGGACAGGTTTGCAGACCCAGTACTTC. It encodes CASSTDRTGLQTQYF.